Included here is one T cell receptor (beta chain) sequence, with context. Its antigen is not known. Both 60 Vbeta primers and 13 Jbeta primers went into the PCR. Repertoires were generated with immunoSEQ multiplex PCR, while TCRdb's copy carries only in-frame clones and drops some. This table has about 140,000 clones, just under 85% appearing once. The sample originates from a study of cytomegalovirus exposure and HLA in healthy donors. Study-wide background: There were roughly 120 million unique TCR beta sequences, drawn from about 200 million T cells, in an earlier analysis. Broader study findings: The productive fraction for most TCR beta V segments was about 87% or about 30% in an earlier analysis.

There are 13 residues in the CDR3. Germline assignment: CDR1 SQVTM and CDR2 ANQGSEA. The TCR originated in a young man in good health and CMV-seropositive. The J gene is TRBJ2-5, the V gene TRBV29-1; TRBD1 matches 10 bases. The J call could be wrong; TRBJ2-7 is a better fit for the DNA end. Sequencing input: PBMCs. CDR3 nucleotide sequence: TGCAGCGCGGGACAGGGGACCACATACGAGCAGTACTTC. Translated, it gives CSAGQGTTYEQYF.